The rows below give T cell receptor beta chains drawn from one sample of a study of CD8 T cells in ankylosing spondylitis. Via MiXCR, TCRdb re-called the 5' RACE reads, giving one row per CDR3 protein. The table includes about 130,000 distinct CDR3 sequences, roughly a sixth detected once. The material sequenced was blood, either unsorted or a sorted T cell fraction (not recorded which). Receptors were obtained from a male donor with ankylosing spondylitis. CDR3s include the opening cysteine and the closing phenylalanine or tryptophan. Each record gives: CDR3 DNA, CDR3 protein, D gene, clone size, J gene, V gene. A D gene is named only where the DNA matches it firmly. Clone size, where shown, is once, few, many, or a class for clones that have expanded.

TGTGCCATCAGTGCCGGGAGCTCCTACGAGCAGTACTTC,CAISAGSSYEQYF,.,few,TRBJ2-7,TRBV10-3
TGTGCCAGCAGCTTAGAACAGTTGAACACTGAAGCTTTCTTT,CASSLEQLNTEAFF,.,few,TRBJ1-1,TRBV7-9
TGTGCCAGCAGAATTACAGGGGGCGCGTCTGGCTACACCTTC,CASRITGGASGYTF,TRBD1,.,TRBJ1-2,TRBV11-1
TGTGCCAGCAGTTTTAACAGTAATCAGCCCCAGCATTTT,CASSFNSNQPQHF,.,many,TRBJ1-5,TRBV12-3/TRBV12-4
TGTGCCAGCAGTGGGGGGAGGAATGAGCAGTTCTTC,CASSGGRNEQFF,.,.,TRBJ2-1,TRBV28
TGTGCCAGCAGCCCAGAGGCGGTAGGCTACGAGCAGTACTTC,CASSPEAVGYEQYF,.,few,TRBJ2-7,TRBV7-9
TGTGCCAGCAGCATTAGCGGGAGCCCCTACGAGCAGTACTTC,CASSISGSPYEQYF,TRBD2,few,TRBJ2-7,TRBV7-9
TGTGCCAGCAGCTTAGCCCCGGACGTTACCGGGGCCTATGGCTACACCTTC,CASSLAPDVTGAYGYTF,.,.,TRBJ1-2,TRBV11-2
TGTGCCAGCAGTTCCAGACTAGCGGTACCCTACAATGAGCAGTTCTTC,CASSSRLAVPYNEQFF,TRBD2,.,TRBJ2-1,TRBV12-3/TRBV12-4
TGTGCCAGCTCACCACCCCGGGAGTCCGGAGAGACCCAGTACTTC,CASSPPRESGETQYF,.,.,TRBJ2-5,TRBV18
TGTGCCACCAGCAGAGAAAACAGATTCACAGATACGCAGTATTTT,CATSRENRFTDTQYF,.,.,TRBJ2-3,TRBV15
TGTGCCAGCAGCTCCGGGACTAGCGGGAGCCTGGATGAGCAGTTCTTC,CASSSGTSGSLDEQFF,TRBD2,.,TRBJ2-1,TRBV7-3
TGTGCCAGCAGTCTGGGAAGAGGGGGCGGCAATGGCTACACCTTC,CASSLGRGGGNGYTF,TRBD1,.,TRBJ1-2,TRBV12-3/TRBV12-4
TGCAGCGTTGAAGATCCAGGGATCCATGAGCAGTTCTTC,CSVEDPGIHEQFF,.,many,TRBJ2-1,TRBV29-1
TGTGCCAGCAGCCCGCGACAGGGGCGGGAGACCCAGTACTTC,CASSPRQGRETQYF,TRBD1,.,TRBJ2-5,TRBV9
TGTGCCAGCAGCTCTCCGGACAGGGGATCCTACAATGAGCAGTTCTTC,CASSSPDRGSYNEQFF,TRBD1,many,TRBJ2-1,TRBV7-9
TGTGCCAGCAGCACCCTTTTCGACAGGAAAGCTTTCTTT,CASSTLFDRKAFF,.,many,TRBJ1-1,TRBV7-9
TGTGCCAGCACTTCTTCCCCCTCCTACGAGCAGTACTTC,CASTSSPSYEQYF,.,few,TRBJ2-7,TRBV28
TGTGCCAGCGGATCACAGGGGGCGGCCAAAAACATTCAGTACTTC,CASGSQGAAKNIQYF,TRBD1,.,TRBJ2-4,TRBV27
TGTGCCAGCAAAGTCGGCCGTTTTTCCACAGATACGCAGTATTTT,CASKVGRFSTDTQYF,.,medium-sized,TRBJ2-3,TRBV27
TGTGCCAGCAGCGCCCCCCCGACAGGGGGGTCGAACACCGGGGAGCTGTTTTTT,CASSAPPTGGSNTGELFF,TRBD1,few,TRBJ2-2,TRBV9
TGTGCCAGCAGTCGCGGACAGTCTAATTCACCCCTCCACTTT,CASSRGQSNSPLHF,.,few,TRBJ1-6,TRBV27
TGTGCCAGCAGGGCCCTCGGCTCACCCCTCCACTTT,CASRALGSPLHF,.,.,TRBJ1-6,TRBV6-1
TGTGCCAGCAGTGAACCGCCTAGCGGTTCCTACGAGCAGTACTTC,CASSEPPSGSYEQYF,TRBD2,many,TRBJ2-7,TRBV25-1
TGTGCCAGCAGTGAAGAGGGACAGGCTGCAACTAATGAAAAACTGTTTTTT,CASSEEGQAATNEKLFF,TRBD1,.,TRBJ1-4,TRBV2
TGTGCCAGCAGCCCCGAGGGGGGCAATCAGCCCCAGCATTTT,CASSPEGGNQPQHF,.,.,TRBJ1-5,TRBV7-9
TGCAGCGTTGAAAAAACCCCGGCGGGCTATGAGCAGTTCTTC,CSVEKTPAGYEQFF,.,many,TRBJ2-1,TRBV29-1